Listed below are T cell receptor beta chains from one sample, sequenced in a study of T cell repertoires in cytomegalovirus infection. These receptors are not linked to any known antigen. TCRdb used MiXCR to reprocess the reads, holding one entry per CDR3 protein. The sample contains approximately 340,000 distinct CDR3 sequences, about 27% of which appear only once. The source material was cultured PBMCs, sampled from culture after CMV antigen stimulation. The receptors shown here come from a human donor in good health (CMV status not recorded). Some clones in this sample may be carry-over from other donors' samples. Both conserved end residues are part of each CDR3. D genes are given only for firm matches. Where a row states a size, it is once, few, many or the class of an expanded clone; other rows omit it.

size	length	D	J	V	DNA	CDR3
.	11	.	TRBJ2-7	TRBV28	TGTGCCAGCTTGGGCCCCTACGAGCAGTACTTC	CASLGPYEQYF
.	14	.	TRBJ1-3	TRBV20-1	TGCAGTGCTAGTAAGGGAGGCTCTGGAAACACCATATATTTT	CSASKGGSGNTIYF
many	14	TRBD1	TRBJ2-5	TRBV7-7	TGTGCTAGCAGCGCGACAGGGATCCAAGAGACCCAGTACTTC	CASSATGIQETQYF
few	16	TRBD1	TRBJ1-1	TRBV6-4	TGTGCCAGCAGTGACCCCTCCGGACAGGGGAACACTGAAGCTTTCTTT	CASSDPSGQGNTEAFF
.	13	.	TRBJ1-5	TRBV20-1	TGCAGTGCTAGATCTCAGGGAGATCAGCCCCAGCATTTT	CSARSQGDQPQHF
.	17	TRBD1	TRBJ1-2	TRBV18	TGTGCCAGCTCACCACTGCTACCGGGACAGGGCTCTCATGGCTACACCTTC	CASSPLLPGQGSHGYTF
many	16	.	TRBJ2-7	TRBV7-2	TGTGCCAGCAGCTTAGCCGGCTCCAGATTCTCCTACGAGCAGTACTTC	CASSLAGSRFSYEQYF
many	19	.	TRBJ2-5	TRBV7-8	TGTGCCAGCAGCTTAGCGCAGGTAGCGGACCTGCTGTACCAAGAGACCCAGTACTTC	CASSLAQVADLLYQETQYF
.	13	TRBD1	TRBJ1-5	TRBV28	TGTGCCAGCTGCGTGGGACAGGCCCAGCCCCAGCATTTT	CASCVGQAQPQHF
.	11	TRBD1	TRBJ1-2	TRBV2	TGTGCCAGCGGGACAGGGTCCGGCTACACCTTC	CASGTGSGYTF
.	18	TRBD2	TRBJ2-1	TRBV19	TGTGCCAGTAGTACCTCCCGACTAGCGGGGGGTTCCTACAATGAGCAGTTCTTC	CASSTSRLAGGSYNEQFF
.	13	.	TRBJ1-2	TRBV7-8	TGTGCCAGCAGCTCCTCCCACCAATCGGGCTACACCTTC	CASSSSHQSGYTF
.	14	.	TRBJ1-5	TRBV7-9	TGTGCCAGCAGCTTTGTGGGGGACGGTCAGCCCCAGCATTTT	CASSFVGDGQPQHF
.	17	.	TRBJ1-1	TRBV28	TGTGCCAGCAGTTTAGTGGGGACGTCTCTCCTGAACACTGAAGCTTTCTTT	CASSLVGTSLLNTEAFF
few	17	.	TRBJ2-2	TRBV5-6	TGTGCCAGCAGCCCGGAGGGGGGACTGATTAACACCGGGGAGCTGTTTTTT	CASSPEGGLINTGELFF